This T cell receptor (beta chain) was obtained from a study of blood T cell repertoires in COVID-19 (dated by TCRdb to 2020 to 2021). Regarding the complete study: Samples covering the acute and convalescent phases of COVID-19 were provided by collaborators in the United States, Italy and Spain. The prospective study material was composed of cDNA or gDNA derived from T cells, B-cell-depleted T cells, or PBMCs. The dataset comprised deeply sampled blood TCRbeta repertoires from subjects exposed to, actively infected with, or recovered from COVID-19. The repertoires were released in a freely available public database meant as a resource for research on the immune response to SARS-CoV-2. Samples came from the ongoing ImmuneRACE study (first 160 participants) plus 1,254 subjects from 6 global collaborators. A de-identified subject ID, COVID-19 status, age in years and sex were almost always included in the sample metadata. Where available, HLA class I and class II types were obtained from metadata supplied by the sample provider rather than from assay-based typing. General study outcomes and caveats: The amount of clinical and demographic metadata varied by source and participant and was provided uncurated.

The immunoSEQ Assay, a bias-controlled multiplex PCR, was used to amplify TCRbeta CDR3 regions from genomic DNA. The study's own analysis went as follows. Within the assay, amplification of reference gene primers was used to estimate how many nucleated cells each sample contained. To quantify the absolute abundance of each unique TCRbeta CDR3 rearrangement, sequence reads were collapsed and filtered. For each sample, productive Simpson clonality was calculated as the square root of Simpson's diversity index over productive rearrangements. TCRdb provides this immuneACCESS table in a form limited to in-frame rearrangements. Some clones are lacking; in checked studies, under half of them reflect an unresolved V gene, and why the rest are absent is not known. V and J calls and clone size come straight from that table; D and trimming were deduced from the DNA. For this sample the table gives about 140,000 clones, of which over 80% were detected only once. 1.5% to 2% of the sample is taken by the ten largest.

Each collaborating institution followed its own protocols to collect whole blood in K2EDTA tubes. For TCRbeta analysis, collaborators shipped samples as frozen whole blood, isolated PBMCs, or DNA extracted from either of those sample types. The CDR3 runs 20 residues from the cysteine to the phenylalanine. Left in the record is the CDR3 DNA by itself, 60 bases read in frame from the first base. The germline V gene (reference sequence) specifies LNHDA as CDR1 and SQIVND as CDR2. Germline trimming: 7 bases from V, 0 bases from J; junction bases outside gene matches: 19. This clone turned up a few times. Its cognate antigen has yet to be identified. No quality values exist for individual bases; no much larger clone is one base distant.

The clonotype comes from a human donor in a cohort sampled during active COVID-19. The sequenced sample was peripheral blood. This chain is built from TRBV19 and TRBJ1-5; TRBD1 fits 9 bases in the junction. Read as DNA, the sequence is TGTGCCAGTACCCAAGCCCCGGGACAGGGTGGTCGGTATAGCAATCAGCCCCAGCATTTT. This gives the protein CASTQAPGQGGRYSNQPQHF. The full variable domain, with segments outside the CDR3 supplied by the reference TRBV19 and TRBJ1-5 proteins, appears as DGGITQSPKYLFRKEGQNVTLSCEQNLNHDAMYWYRQDPGQGLRLIYYSQIVNDFQKGDIAEGYSVSREKKESFPLTVTSAQKNPTAFYLCASTQAPGQGGRYSNQPQHFGDGTRLSIL.